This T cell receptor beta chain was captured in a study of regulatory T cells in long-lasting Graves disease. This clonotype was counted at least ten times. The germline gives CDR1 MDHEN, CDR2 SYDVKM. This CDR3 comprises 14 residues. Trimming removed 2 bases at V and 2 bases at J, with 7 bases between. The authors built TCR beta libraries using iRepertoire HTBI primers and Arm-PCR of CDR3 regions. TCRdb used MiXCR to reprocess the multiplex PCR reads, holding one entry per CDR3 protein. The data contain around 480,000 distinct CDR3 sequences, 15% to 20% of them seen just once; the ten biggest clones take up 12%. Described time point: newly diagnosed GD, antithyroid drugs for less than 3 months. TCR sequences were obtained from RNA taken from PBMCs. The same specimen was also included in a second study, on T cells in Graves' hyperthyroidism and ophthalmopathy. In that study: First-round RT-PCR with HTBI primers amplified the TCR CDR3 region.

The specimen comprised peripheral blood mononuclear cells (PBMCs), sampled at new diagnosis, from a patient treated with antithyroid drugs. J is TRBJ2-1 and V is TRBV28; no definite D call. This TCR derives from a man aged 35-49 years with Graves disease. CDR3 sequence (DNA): TGTGCCAGCAGTTTAGCGGTACCCTACAATGAGCAGTTCTTC. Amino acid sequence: CASSLAVPYNEQFF.